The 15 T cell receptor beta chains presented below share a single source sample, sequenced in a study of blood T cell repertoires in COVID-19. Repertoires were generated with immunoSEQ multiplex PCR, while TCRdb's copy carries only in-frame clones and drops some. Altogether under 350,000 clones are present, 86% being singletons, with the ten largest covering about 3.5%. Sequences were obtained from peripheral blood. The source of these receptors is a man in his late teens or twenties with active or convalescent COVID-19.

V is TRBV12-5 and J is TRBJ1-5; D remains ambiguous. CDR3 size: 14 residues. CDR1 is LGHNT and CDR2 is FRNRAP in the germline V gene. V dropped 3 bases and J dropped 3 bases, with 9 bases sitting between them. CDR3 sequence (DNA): TGTGCTAGTGGTTTCTCGGTCCACAATCAGCCCCAGCATTTT. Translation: CASGFSVHNQPQHF.

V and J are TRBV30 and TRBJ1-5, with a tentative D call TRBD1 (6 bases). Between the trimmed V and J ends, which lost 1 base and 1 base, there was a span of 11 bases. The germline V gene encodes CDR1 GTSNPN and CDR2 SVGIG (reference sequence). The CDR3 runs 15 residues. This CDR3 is CAWSGGHLSNQPQHF. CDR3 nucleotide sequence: TGTGCCTGGAGTGGGGGACACTTGAGCAATCAGCCCCAGCATTTT.

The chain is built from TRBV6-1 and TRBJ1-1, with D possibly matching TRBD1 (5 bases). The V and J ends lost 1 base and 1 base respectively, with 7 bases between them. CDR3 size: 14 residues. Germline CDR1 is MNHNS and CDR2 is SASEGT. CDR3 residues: CASSEVGGNTEAFF. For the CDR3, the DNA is TGTGCCAGCAGTGAAGTGGGGGGGAACACTGAAGCTTTCTTT.

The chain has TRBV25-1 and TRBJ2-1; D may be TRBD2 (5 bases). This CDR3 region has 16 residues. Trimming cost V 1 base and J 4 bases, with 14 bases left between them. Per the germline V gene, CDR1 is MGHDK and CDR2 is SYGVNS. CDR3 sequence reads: CASSESSGIGYNEQFF. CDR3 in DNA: TGTGCCAGCAGTGAATCCTCGGGGATAGGGTACAATGAGCAGTTCTTC.

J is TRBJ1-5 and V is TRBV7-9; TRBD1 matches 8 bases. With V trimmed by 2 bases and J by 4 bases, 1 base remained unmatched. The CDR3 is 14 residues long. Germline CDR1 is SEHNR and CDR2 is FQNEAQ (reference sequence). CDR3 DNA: TGTGCCAGCAGCTTACAGGGGGCGAATCAGCCCCAGCATTTT. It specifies CASSLQGANQPQHF.

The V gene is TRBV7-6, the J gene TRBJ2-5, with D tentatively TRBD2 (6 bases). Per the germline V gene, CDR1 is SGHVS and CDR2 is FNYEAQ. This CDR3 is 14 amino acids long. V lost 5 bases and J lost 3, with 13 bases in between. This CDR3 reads CASSRPGGKETQYF. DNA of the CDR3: TGTGCCAGCAGCCGCCCCGGGGGAAAAGAGACCCAGTACTTC.

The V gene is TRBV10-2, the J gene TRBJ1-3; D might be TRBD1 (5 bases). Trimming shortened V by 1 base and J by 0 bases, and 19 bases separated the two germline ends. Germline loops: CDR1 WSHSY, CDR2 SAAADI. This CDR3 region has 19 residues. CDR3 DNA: TGCGCCAGCAGTGAGTATCAGGGAAGAGCAATTTCCTCTGGAAACACCATATATTTT. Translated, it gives CASSEYQGRAISSGNTIYF.

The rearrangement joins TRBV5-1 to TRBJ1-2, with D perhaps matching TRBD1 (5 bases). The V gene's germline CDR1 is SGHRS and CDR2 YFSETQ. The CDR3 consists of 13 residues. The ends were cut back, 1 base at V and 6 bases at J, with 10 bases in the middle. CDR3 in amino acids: CASSLIPGDGYTF. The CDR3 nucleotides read TGCGCCAGCAGCTTGATCCCGGGGGATGGCTACACCTTC.

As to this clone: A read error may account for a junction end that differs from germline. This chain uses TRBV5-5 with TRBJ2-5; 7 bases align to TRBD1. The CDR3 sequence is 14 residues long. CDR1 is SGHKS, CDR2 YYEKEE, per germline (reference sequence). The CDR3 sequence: CASSLQGRQGTQYF. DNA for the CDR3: TGTGCCAGCAGCTTACAGGGGCGCCAAGGGACCCAGTACTTC. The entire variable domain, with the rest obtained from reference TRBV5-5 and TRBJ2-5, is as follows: DAGVTQSPTHLIKTRGQQVTLRCSPISGHKSVSWYQQVLGQGPQFIFQYYEKEERGRGNFPDRFSARQFPNYSSELNVNALLLGDSALYLCASSLQGRQGTQYFGPGTRLLVL.

This CDR3 reads CASSGLAGGPGGETQYF. CDR3 DNA: TGTGCCAGCAGCGGACTAGCGGGAGGGCCGGGGGGAGAGACCCAGTACTTC. This chain uses TRBV5-4 with TRBJ2-5; 15 nucleotides agree with TRBD2. The CDR3 is 17 residues long. Germline CDR1 is SGHNT and CDR2 is YYREEE (reference sequence). The J segment lost 4 bases and the V segment lost 4 bases, leaving 8 bases of the junction unmatched.

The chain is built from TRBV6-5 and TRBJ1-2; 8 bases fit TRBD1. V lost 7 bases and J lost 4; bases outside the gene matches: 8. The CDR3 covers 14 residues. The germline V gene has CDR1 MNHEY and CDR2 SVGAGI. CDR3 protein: CASITGQDFYGYTF. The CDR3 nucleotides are TGTGCCAGCATTACGGGACAGGACTTCTATGGCTACACCTTC.

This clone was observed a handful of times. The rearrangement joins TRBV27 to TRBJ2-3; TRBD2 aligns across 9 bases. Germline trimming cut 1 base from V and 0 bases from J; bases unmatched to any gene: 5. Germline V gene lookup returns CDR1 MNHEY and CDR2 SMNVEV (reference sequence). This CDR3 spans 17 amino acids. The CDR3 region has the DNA TGTGCCAGCAGTTTATATGGACTAGCGTCTAGCACAGATACGCAGTATTTT. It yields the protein CASSLYGLASSTDTQYF.

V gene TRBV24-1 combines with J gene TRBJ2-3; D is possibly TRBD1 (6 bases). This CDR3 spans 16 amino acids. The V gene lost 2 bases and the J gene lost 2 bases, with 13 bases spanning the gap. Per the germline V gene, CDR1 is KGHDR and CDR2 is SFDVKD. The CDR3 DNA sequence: TGTGCCACCAGTGATTCACCGACAGGTAACACAGATACGCAGTATTTT. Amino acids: CATSDSPTGNTDTQYF.

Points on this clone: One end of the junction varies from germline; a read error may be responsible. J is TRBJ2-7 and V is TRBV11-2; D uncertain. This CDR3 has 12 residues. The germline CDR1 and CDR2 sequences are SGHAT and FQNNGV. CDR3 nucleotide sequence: TGTGCCAGCAGCCTAGACAATCACGAGCAGTACTTC. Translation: CASSLDNHEQYF.

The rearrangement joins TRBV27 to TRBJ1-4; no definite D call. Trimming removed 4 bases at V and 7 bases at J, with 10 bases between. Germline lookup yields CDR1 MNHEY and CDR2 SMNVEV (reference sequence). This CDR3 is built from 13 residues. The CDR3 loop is CASSSGLSEKLFF. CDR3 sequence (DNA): TGTGCCAGCAGTTCTGGGCTTAGTGAAAAACTGTTTTTT. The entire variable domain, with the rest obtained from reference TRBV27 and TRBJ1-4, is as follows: EAQVTQNPRYLITVTGKKLTVTCSQNMNHEYMSWYRQDPGLGLRQIYYSMNVEVTDKGDVPEGYKVSRKEKRNFPLILESPSPNQTSLYFCASSSGLSEKLFFGSGTQLSVL.